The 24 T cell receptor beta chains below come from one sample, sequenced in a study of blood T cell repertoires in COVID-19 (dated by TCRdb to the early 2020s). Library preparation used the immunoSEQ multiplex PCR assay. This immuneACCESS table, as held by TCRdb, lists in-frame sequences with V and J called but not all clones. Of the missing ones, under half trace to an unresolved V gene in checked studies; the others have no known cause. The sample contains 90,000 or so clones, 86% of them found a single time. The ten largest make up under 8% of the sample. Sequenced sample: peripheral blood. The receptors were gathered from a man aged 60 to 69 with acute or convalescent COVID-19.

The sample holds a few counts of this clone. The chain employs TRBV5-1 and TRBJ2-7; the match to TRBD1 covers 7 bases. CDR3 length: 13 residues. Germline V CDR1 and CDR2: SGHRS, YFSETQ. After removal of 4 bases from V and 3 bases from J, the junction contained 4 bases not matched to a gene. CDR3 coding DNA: TGCGCCAGCAGCGAAACAGGGGTCTACGAGCAGTACTTC. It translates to CASSETGVYEQYF. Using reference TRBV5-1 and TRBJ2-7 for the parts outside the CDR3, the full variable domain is KAGVTQTPRYLIKTRGQQVTLSCSPISGHRSVSWYQQTPGQGLQFLFEYFSETQRNKGNFPGRFSGRQFSNSRSEMNVSTLELGDSALYLCASSETGVYEQYFGPGTRLTVT.

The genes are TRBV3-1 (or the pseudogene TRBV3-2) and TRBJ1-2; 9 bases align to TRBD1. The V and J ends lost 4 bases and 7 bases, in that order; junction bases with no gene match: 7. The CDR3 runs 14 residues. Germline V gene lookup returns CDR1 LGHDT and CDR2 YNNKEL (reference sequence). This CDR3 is CASSRTGGEGGYTF. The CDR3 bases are TGTGCCAGCAGCCGTACAGGGGGCGAGGGTGGCTACACCTTC.

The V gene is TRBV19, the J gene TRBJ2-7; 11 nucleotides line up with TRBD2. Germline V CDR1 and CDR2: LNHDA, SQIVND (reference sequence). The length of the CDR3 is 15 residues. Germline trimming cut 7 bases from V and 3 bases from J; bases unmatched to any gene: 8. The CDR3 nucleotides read TGTGCCAGTACCCCGACTAGCGGGAACCTCTACGAGCAGTACTTC. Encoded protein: CASTPTSGNLYEQYF.

The CDR3 DNA reads TGTGCCAGCAGCCCCCATGCGCCTGCGAACACCGGGGAGCTGTTTTTT. Residues: CASSPHAPANTGELFF. The chain is built from TRBV7-8 and TRBJ2-2; D is unresolved. The CDR3 is 16 residues long. V shed 5 bases and J shed 0 bases, with 13 bases lying between them. Germline CDR1 and CDR2: SGHVS and FQNEAQ.

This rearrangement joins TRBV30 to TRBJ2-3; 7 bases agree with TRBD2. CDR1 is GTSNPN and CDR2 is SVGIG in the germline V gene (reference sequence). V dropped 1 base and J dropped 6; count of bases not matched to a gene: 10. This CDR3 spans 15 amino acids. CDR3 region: CAWSGLSGATDTQYF. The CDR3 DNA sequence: TGTGCCTGGAGTGGTCTCAGCGGGGCCACGGATACGCAGTATTTT.

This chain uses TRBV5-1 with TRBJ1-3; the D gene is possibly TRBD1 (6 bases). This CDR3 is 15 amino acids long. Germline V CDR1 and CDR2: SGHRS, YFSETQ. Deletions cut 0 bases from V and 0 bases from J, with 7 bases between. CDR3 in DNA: TGCGCCAGCAGCTTGGCACAGGGCTCTGGAAACACCATATATTTT. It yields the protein CASSLAQGSGNTIYF.

The CDR3 spells CASSSGTDLGREFF. In DNA, the CDR3 is TGTGCCAGCAGTTCTGGGACGGACCTTGGGAGGGAGTTCTTC. The chain has TRBV6-5 and TRBJ2-1, with TRBD2 identical over 7 bases. The germline V gene encodes CDR1 MNHEY and CDR2 SVGAGI. With 4 bases clipped from V and 14 bases from J, the junction kept 14 bases outside the gene matches. The CDR3 sequence is 14 residues long.

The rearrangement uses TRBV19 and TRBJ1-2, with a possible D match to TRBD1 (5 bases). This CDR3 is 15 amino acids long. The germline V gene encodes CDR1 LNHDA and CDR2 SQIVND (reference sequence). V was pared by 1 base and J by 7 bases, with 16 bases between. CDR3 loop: CASSIARTGLGGYTF. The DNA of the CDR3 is TGTGCCAGTAGTATAGCTAGAACAGGTCTAGGTGGCTACACCTTC.

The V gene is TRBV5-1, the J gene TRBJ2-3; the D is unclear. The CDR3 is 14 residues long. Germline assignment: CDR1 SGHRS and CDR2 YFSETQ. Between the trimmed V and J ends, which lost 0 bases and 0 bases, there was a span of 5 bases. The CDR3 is CASSLDGSTDTQYF. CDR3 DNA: TGCGCCAGCAGCTTGGACGGGAGCACAGATACGCAGTATTTT.

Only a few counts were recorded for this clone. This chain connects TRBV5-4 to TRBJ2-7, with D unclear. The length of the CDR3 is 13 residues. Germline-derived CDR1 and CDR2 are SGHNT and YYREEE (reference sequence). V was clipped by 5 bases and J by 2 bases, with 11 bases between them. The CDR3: CASSLGGTYEQYF. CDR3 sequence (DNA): TGTGCCAGCAGTCTCGGCGGAACCTACGAGCAGTACTTC.

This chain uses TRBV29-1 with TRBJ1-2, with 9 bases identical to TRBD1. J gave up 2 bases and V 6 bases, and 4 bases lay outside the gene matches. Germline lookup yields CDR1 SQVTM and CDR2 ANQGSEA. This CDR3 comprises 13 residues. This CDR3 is CSVVTGGNYGYTF. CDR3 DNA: TGCAGCGTAGTCACAGGGGGCAACTATGGCTACACCTTC.

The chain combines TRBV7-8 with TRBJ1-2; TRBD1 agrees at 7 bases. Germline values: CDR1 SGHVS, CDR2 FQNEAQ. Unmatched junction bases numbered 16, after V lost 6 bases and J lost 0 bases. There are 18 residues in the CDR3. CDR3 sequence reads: CASSPLTGFPSPNYGYTF. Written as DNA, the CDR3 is TGTGCCAGCAGTCCGTTGACAGGGTTTCCCTCCCCTAACTATGGCTACACCTTC.

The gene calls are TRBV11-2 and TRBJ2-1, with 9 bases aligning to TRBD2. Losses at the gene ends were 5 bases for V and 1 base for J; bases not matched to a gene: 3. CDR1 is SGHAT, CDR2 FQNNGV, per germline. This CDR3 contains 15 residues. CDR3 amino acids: CASSPSGRSYNEQFF. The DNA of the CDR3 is TGTGCCAGCAGCCCCAGCGGGAGGTCCTACAATGAGCAGTTCTTC.

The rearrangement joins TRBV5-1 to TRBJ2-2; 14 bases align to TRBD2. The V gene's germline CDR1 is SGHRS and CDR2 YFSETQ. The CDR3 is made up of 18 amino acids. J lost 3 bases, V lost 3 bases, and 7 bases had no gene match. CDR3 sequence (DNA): TGCGCCAGCAGCTCGGGACTAGCGGGAGTAGGATACACCGGGGAGCTGTTTTTT. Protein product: CASSSGLAGVGYTGELFF.

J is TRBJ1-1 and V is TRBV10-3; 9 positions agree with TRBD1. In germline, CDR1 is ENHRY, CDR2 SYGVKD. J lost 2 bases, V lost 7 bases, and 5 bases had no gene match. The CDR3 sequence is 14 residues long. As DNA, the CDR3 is TGTGCCATCAAAGAGACAGGGGGTAACACTGAAGCTTTCTTT. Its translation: CAIKETGGNTEAFF.

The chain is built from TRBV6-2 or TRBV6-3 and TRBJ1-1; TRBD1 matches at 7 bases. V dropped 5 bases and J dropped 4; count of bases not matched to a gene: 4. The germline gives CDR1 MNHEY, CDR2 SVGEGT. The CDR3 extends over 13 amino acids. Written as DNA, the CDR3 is TGTGCCAGCAGTACTGACAGGGTCACTGAAGCTTTCTTT. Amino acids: CASSTDRVTEAFF.

CDR3 bases: TGCGCCAGCAGCTTGATCAGTAACACTGAAGCTTTCTTT. Its translation is CASSLISNTEAFF. The rearrangement links TRBV5-1 to TRBJ1-1; D unresolved. With 1 base removed from V and 2 bases from J, the gap between germline ends came to 6 bases. Germline lookup yields CDR1 SGHRS and CDR2 YFSETQ. The CDR3 runs 13 residues. The whole variable domain, filled in from reference TRBV5-1 and TRBJ1-1, reads KAGVTQTPRYLIKTRGQQVTLSCSPISGHRSVSWYQQTPGQGLQFLFEYFSETQRNKGNFPGRFSGRQFSNSRSEMNVSTLELGDSALYLCASSLISNTEAFFGQGTRLTVV.

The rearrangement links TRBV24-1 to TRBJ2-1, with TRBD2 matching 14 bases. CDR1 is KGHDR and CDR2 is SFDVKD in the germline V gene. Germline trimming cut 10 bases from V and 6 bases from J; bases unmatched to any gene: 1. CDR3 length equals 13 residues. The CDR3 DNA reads TGTGCCACGGGGACTAGCGGGAGCAATGAGCAGTTCTTC. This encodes CATGTSGSNEQFF.

The CDR3, as DNA: TGTGCCAGCAGCTCACAGGGGCAGCCCCAGCATTTT. Its protein product is CASSSQGQPQHF. The chain carries TRBV7-9 and TRBJ1-5; TRBD1 matches at 7 bases. The V and J ends lost 4 bases and 7 bases, in that order; junction bases with no gene match: 1. Germline V gives CDR1 SEHNR, CDR2 FQNEAQ (reference sequence). The CDR3 is 12 amino acids.

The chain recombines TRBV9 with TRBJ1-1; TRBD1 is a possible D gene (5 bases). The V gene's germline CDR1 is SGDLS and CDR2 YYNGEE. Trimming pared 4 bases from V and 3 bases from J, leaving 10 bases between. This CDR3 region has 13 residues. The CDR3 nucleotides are TGTGCCAGCAGCCTAACAGGCGACACTGAAGCTTTCTTT. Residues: CASSLTGDTEAFF. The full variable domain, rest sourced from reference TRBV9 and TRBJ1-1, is DSGVTQTPKHLITATGQRVTLRCSPRSGDLSVYWYQQSLDQGLQFLIQYYNGEERAKGNILERFSAQQFPDLHSELNLSSLELGDSALYFCASSLTGDTEAFFGQGTRLTVV.

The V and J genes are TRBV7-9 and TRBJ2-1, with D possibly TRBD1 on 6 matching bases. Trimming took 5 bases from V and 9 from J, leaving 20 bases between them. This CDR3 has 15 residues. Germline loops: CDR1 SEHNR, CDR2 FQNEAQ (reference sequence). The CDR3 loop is CASSHRDNPRVEQFF. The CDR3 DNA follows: TGTGCCAGCAGCCACCGGGACAATCCCCGGGTTGAGCAGTTCTTC.

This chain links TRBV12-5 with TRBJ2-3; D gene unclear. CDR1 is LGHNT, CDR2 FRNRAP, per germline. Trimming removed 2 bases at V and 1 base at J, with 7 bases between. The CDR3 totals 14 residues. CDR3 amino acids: CASGLRSGTDTQYF. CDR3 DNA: TGTGCTAGTGGTTTGCGGAGCGGCACAGATACGCAGTATTTT.

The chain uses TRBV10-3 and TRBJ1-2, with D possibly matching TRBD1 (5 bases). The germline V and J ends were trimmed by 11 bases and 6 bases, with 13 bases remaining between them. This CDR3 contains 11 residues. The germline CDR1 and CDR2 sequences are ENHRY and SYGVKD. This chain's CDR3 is CAVRQGNGYTF. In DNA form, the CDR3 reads TGTGCCGTACGGCAGGGCAATGGCTACACCTTC.

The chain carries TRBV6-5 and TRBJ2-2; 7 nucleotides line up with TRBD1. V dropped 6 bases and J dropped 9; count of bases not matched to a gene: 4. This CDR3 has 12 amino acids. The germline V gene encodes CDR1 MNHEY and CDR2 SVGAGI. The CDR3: CASSNRGWELFF. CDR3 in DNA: TGTGCCAGCAGCAACAGGGGCTGGGAGCTGTTTTTT.